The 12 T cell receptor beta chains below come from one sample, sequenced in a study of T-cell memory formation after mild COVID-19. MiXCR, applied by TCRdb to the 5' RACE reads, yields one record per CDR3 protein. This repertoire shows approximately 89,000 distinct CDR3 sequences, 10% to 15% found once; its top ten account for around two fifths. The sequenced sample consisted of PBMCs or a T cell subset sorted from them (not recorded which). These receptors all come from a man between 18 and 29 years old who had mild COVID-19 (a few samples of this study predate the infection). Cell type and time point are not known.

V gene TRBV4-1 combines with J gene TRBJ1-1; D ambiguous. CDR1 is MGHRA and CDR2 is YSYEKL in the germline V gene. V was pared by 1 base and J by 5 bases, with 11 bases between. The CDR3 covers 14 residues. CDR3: CASSQAPVLTEAFF. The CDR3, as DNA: TGCGCCAGCAGCCAAGCCCCAGTCCTGACTGAAGCTTTCTTT.

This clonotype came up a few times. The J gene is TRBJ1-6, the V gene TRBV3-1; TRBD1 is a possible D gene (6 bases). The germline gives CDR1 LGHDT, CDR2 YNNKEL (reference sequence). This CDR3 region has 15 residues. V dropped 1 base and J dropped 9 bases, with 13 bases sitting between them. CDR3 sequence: CASSQVVAGASPLHF. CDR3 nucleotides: TGTGCCAGCAGCCAAGTTGTGGCAGGGGCTTCACCCCTCCACTTT.

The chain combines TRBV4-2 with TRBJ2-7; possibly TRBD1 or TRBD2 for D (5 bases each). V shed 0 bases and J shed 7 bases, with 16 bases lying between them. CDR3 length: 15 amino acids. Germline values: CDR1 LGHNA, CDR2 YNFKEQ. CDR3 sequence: CASSQDMGTLREQYF. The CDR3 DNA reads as TGTGCCAGCAGCCAAGATATGGGGACCCTCCGGGAGCAGTACTTC.

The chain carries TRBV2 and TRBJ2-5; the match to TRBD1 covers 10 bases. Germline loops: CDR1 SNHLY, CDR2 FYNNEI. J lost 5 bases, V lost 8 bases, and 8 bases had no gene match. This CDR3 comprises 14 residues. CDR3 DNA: TGTGCCAGCCCCGGGACAGGGGCAAGGGAGACCCAGTACTTC. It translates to CASPGTGARETQYF.

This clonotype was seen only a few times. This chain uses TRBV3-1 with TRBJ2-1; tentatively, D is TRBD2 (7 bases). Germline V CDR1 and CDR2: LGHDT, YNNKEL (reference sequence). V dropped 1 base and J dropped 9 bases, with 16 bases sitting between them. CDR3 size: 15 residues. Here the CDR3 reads CASSQVIGGVVEQFF. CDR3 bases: TGTGCCAGCAGCCAAGTAATAGGGGGGGTAGTTGAGCAGTTCTTC.

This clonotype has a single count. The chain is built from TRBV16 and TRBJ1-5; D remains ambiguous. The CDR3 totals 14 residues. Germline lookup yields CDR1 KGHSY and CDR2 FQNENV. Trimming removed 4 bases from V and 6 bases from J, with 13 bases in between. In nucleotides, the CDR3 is TGTGCCAGCAGCCCCGCCCCGTACCGTCAGCCCCAGCATTTT. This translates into CASSPAPYRQPQHF.

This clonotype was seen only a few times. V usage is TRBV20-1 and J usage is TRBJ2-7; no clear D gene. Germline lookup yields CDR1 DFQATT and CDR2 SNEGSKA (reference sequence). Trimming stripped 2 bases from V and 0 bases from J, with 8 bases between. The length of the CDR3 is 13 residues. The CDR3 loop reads CSARSSFSYEQYV. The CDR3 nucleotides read TGCAGTGCTAGATCGTCGTTCTCCTACGAGCAGTACGTC.

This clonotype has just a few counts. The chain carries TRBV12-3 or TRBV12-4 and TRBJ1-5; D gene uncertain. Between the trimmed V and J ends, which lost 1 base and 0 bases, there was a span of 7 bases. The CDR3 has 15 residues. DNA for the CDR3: TGTGCCAGCAGTTTAGTAGATAATAGCAATCAGCCCCAGCATTTT. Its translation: CASSLVDNSNQPQHF.

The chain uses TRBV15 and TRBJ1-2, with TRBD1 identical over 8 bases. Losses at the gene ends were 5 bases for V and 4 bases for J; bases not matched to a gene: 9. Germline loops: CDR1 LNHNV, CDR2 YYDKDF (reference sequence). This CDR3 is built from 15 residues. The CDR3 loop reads CATSQTGEVSYGYTF. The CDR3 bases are TGTGCCACCAGCCAGACAGGGGAAGTGAGCTATGGCTACACCTTC.

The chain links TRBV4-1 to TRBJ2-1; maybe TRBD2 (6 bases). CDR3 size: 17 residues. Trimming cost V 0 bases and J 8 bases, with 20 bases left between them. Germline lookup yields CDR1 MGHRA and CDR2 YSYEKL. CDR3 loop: CASSQETGSAGQYEQFF. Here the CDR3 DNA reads TGCGCCAGCAGCCAAGAAACGGGGAGTGCGGGGCAATATGAGCAGTTCTTC.

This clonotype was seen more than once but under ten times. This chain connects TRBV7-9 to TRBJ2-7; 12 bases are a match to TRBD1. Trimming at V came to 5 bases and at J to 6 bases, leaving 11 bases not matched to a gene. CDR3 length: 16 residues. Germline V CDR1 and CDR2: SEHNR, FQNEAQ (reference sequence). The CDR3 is CASSPLPGQGAVEQYF. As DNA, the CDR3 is TGTGCCAGCAGCCCCCTTCCGGGACAGGGGGCCGTCGAGCAGTACTTC. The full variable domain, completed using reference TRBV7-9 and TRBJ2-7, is DTGVSQNPRHKITKRGQNVTFRCDPISEHNRLYWYRQTLGQGPEFLTYFQNEAQLEKSRLLSDRFSAERPKGSFSTLEIQRTEQGDSAMYLCASSPLPGQGAVEQYFGPGTRLTVT.

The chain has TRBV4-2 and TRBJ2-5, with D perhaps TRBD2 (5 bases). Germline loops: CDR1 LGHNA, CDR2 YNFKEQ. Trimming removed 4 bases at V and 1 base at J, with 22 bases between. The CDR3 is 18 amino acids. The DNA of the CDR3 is TGTGCCAGCAGCCCCAAGCGGACCCTGGGCTTAGGCCAAGAGACCCAGTACTTC. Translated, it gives CASSPKRTLGLGQETQYF.